This paragraph reports one TCR beta chain. The target antigen is unknown. Sequencing was performed with immunoSEQ multiplex PCR; in TCRdb, only in-frame clones are kept and a portion is missing. The sample records tens of thousands of clones, just over 70% being singletons. This sample was taken from a study of a mutant IDH1 vaccine in newly diagnosed glioma. Time point: week 11, during vaccination. One vaccine dose held 300 ug of mutant IDH1 20-mer peptide and came with topical imiquimod. Deletions cut 0 bases from V and 0 bases from J, with 4 bases between. The CDR3 sequence is 14 residues long. The germline CDR1 and CDR2 sequences are SGDLS and YYNGEE.

This sequence joins TRBV9 and TRBJ2-1; D not certain. This sequence originates from a man between 18 and 29 years old with glioma. Some clones in this sample may be carry-over from other donors' samples. The specimen was peripheral blood mononuclear cells (PBMCs), collected from a glioma patient whose treatment included an IDH1 peptide vaccine. This CDR3 reads CASSVGNSYNEQFF. CDR3 nucleotide sequence: TGTGCCAGCAGCGTAGGGAACTCCTACAATGAGCAGTTCTTC.